The 9 T cell receptor beta chains in this list originate from one sample, sequenced in a study of human T cells and chemical hapten exposure. From the RACE reads, TCRdb called clonotypes with MiXCR, one entry per CDR3 protein. Of over 300,000 distinct CDR3 sequences listed, 5.1% were seen once; the top ten hold 2.6%. The time point was: pre-sensitization, week 0. Treatment reported: therapeutic diphenylcyclopropenone sensitization with weekly scalp DPC. The source was whole blood, collected in connection with sensitization to the hapten diphenylcyclopropenone (DPC). These receptors all come from a woman in her fifties or sixties with alopecia areata. Some clones in this sample may be carry-over from other donors' samples.

The sample holds many counts of this clonotype. This rearrangement joins TRBV4-3 to TRBJ2-3; 7 bases are shared with TRBD1. The CDR3 spans 16 residues. V shed 2 bases, J shed 3 bases, and the junction held 8 bases outside the gene matches. Germline lookup yields CDR1 LGHNA and CDR2 YSLEER. This chain's CDR3 is CASSQFEGAGTDTQYF. As DNA, the CDR3 is TGCGCCAGCAGCCAATTTGAGGGGGCGGGTACAGATACGCAGTATTTT.

This clonotype was counted many times. The gene calls are TRBV12-3 or TRBV12-4 and TRBJ2-4, with unresolved D. This CDR3 is built from 14 residues. V lost 2 bases to trimming and J lost 2 bases, with 7 bases between them. CDR3 bases: TGTGCCAGCAGTTTACAAAGTACCAAAAACATTCAGTACTTC. This translates into CASSLQSTKNIQYF.

This clonotype was seen only a few times. The rearrangement joins TRBV29-1 to TRBJ2-5; tentative D call: TRBD1 (5 bases). CDR3 length equals 15 residues. Germline-derived CDR1 and CDR2 are SQVTM and ANQGSEA. Trimming left V 3 bases short and J 1 base short, with 15 bases between. The DNA of the CDR3 is TGCAGCGTTGAGGGGCTGTCAGTTTTCCAAGAGACCCAGTACTTC. It translates to CSVEGLSVFQETQYF. Full variable domain (missing parts from reference TRBV29-1 and TRBJ2-5): SAVISQKPSRDICQRGTSLTIQCQVDSQVTMMFWYRQQPGQSLTLIATANQGSEATYESGFVIDKFPISRPNLTFSTLTVSNMSPEDSSIYLCSVEGLSVFQETQYFGPGTRLLVL.

In its sample, this clonotype was seen many times. The chain couples TRBV20-1 to TRBJ1-5; TRBD1 agrees at 7 bases. The germline CDR1 and CDR2 sequences are DFQATT and SNEGSKA (reference sequence). The CDR3 sequence is 13 residues long. Germline trimming cut 5 bases from V and 3 bases from J; bases unmatched to any gene: 4. The CDR3 protein is CSASTGPNQPQHF. In nucleotides, the CDR3 is TGCAGTGCTTCGACAGGGCCCAATCAGCCCCAGCATTTT.

CDR3 loop: CASSATSGGLETQYF. The CDR3 DNA is TGTGCCAGCAGTGCTACTAGCGGGGGACTAGAGACCCAGTACTTC. The chain employs TRBV12-3 or TRBV12-4 and TRBJ2-5, with 11 bases fitting TRBD2. The CDR3 contains 15 residues. After removal of 5 bases from V and 4 bases from J, the junction contained 6 bases not matched to a gene.

The chain recombines TRBV4-1 with TRBJ2-1; a possible D gene is TRBD2 (5 bases). The V end lost 1 base, the J end lost 8 bases, and 15 bases lay between the germline ends. The CDR3 has 15 amino acids. CDR1 is MGHRA and CDR2 is YSYEKL in the germline V gene. The CDR3 bases are TGCGCCAGCAGCCAAGCTCGACTCCGCGGGTATGAGCAGTTCTTC. Protein sequence: CASSQARLRGYEQFF.

Ten or more counts support this clonotype. The gene calls are TRBV12-3 or TRBV12-4 and TRBJ2-7; possibly TRBD2 for D (5 bases). Trimming shortened V by 3 bases and J by 5 bases, and 14 bases separated the two germline ends. This CDR3 contains 14 residues. The CDR3 region has the DNA TGTGCCAGCAGTTTGCCGGGATCTCACAACGAGCAGTACTTC. Translation: CASSLPGSHNEQYF.

In its sample, this clonotype was seen many times. The chain recombines TRBV3-1 with TRBJ1-2, with 7 bases lining up with TRBD1. This CDR3 is 12 amino acids long. V lost 5 bases, J lost 8 bases, and 5 bases stayed unmatched. Germline lookup yields CDR1 LGHDT and CDR2 YNNKEL (reference sequence). The CDR3 nucleotides are TGTGCCAGCAGCTCTACAGGGGTCGGCTACACCTTC. It is translated as CASSSTGVGYTF.

The table lists this clonotype with many counts. The chain employs TRBV3-1 and TRBJ1-1; the D is unclear. Germline CDR1 reads LGHDT; CDR2 reads YNNKEL (reference sequence). V was pared by 4 bases and J by 7 bases, with 10 bases between. The CDR3 has 12 amino acids. CDR3: CASSRKDGEAFF. CDR3 nucleotide sequence: TGTGCCAGCAGCCGCAAAGACGGTGAAGCTTTCTTT.